This TCR beta chain was captured in a study of Ad26.COV2.S vaccination and SARS-CoV-2 variants. The ends lost 4 bases at V and 0 bases at J; junction bases unmatched: 2. CDR3 length equals 14 residues. Germline values: CDR1 MNHEY, CDR2 SMNVEV (reference sequence). Produced via immunoSEQ multiplex PCR; TCRdb's table is partial and in-frame only. The repertoire includes about 250,000 clones, about 89% of them detected once, and less than 3.5% sits in the top ten. The treatment was: approximately 18 received Ad26.COV2.S at low or high dose, single or two shots; about 5 received placebo; per-sample allocation not given. Repertoires come from day 63 after the first vaccine or placebo injection.

The sequencing used peripheral blood, collected in a trial of Ad26.COV2.S vaccine versus placebo. V is TRBV27 and J is TRBJ1-2, with TRBD1 matching 7 bases. The receptor's source is a person between 18 and 59 years old who received the Ad26.COV2.S COVID-19 vaccine or a placebo. Here the CDR3 reads CASSYRGANYGYTF. In DNA form, the CDR3 reads TGTGCCAGCAGTTACAGGGGAGCTAACTATGGCTACACCTTC.